The rows below give T cell receptor beta chains drawn from one sample of a study of T-cell reconstitution after alpha-beta-depleted transplantation in children. TCRdb processed the PCR reads anew with MiXCR; each CDR3 protein has one entry. The sample lists about 830,000 distinct CDR3 sequences; roughly 15% were seen once. The sequencing used PBMCs, mostly from graft donor cells, collected 360 days after TCRalphabeta/CD19-depleted stem cell transplant. The source of these receptors is a male patient younger than 18 who had a stem cell transplant for acute lymphoblastic leukemia, so the T cells may come from the graft donor. Both conserved end residues are part of each CDR3. The D gene is left open where the match is weak. Only some rows state a clone size, as once, few, many or a class for expanded clones.

>NA|TRBV5-1|TRBJ2-7|TRBD1
TGCGCCAGCAGCTTGCCGGGACAGGGAGACGAGCAGTACTTC
CASSLPGQGDEQYF
>NA|TRBV5-1|TRBJ2-7|NA
TGCGCCAGCAGTTATACGATCAGCCTTACATCCTACGAGCAGTACTTC
CASSYTISLTSYEQYF
>few|TRBV12-3/TRBV12-4|TRBJ2-3|NA
TGTGCCAGCAGTCCAATCGGACGAGGCACAGATACGCAGTATTTT
CASSPIGRGTDTQYF
>few|TRBV5-1|TRBJ2-7|TRBD1
TGCGCCAGCGGGCACAGGGGCCCCTCCTACGAGCAGTACTTC
CASGHRGPSYEQYF
>NA|TRBV4-1|TRBJ2-1|TRBD2
TGCGCCAGCAGCCAAGAAACTAGCGACTACAATGAGCAGTTCTTC
CASSQETSDYNEQFF
>NA|TRBV2|TRBJ2-7|NA
TGTGCCAGCAGTGACGGACGGATTAACTTC
CASSDGRINF
>NA|TRBV5-1|TRBJ2-7|TRBD2
TGCGCCAGCAGCTTGCGAAGACCTTTTGCGGGAGGGCCTCTCGAGCAGTACTTC
CASSLRRPFAGGPLEQYF
>few|TRBV12-3/TRBV12-4|TRBJ1-3|TRBD1
TGTGCCGCAGGGGGCGAACGAAACACCATATATTTT
CAAGGERNTIYF
>few|TRBV4-2|TRBJ2-3|NA
TGTGCCAGCAGCCTCGAAGGGAGACAGTACACCACAGATACGCAGTATTTT
CASSLEGRQYTTDTQYF
>few|TRBV11-3|TRBJ2-7|TRBD2
TGTGCCAGCAGCTTATCTCCTAGCGGGGTCTACGAGCAGTACTTC
CASSLSPSGVYEQYF
>few|TRBV9|TRBJ1-2|NA
TGTGCCAGCAGCGCTCCGCCAGAACTCTATGGCTACACCTTC
CASSAPPELYGYTF
>NA|TRBV5-1|TRBJ2-3|TRBD2
TGCGCCAGCAGCTTCTGGACTAGCGGGAGGGCATCCACAGATACGCAGTATTTT
CASSFWTSGRASTDTQYF
>few|TRBV20-1|TRBJ2-3|NA
TGCAGTGCTAGACCCCCCCCAATAGATACGCAGTATTTT
CSARPPPIDTQYF
>few|TRBV20-1|TRBJ2-5|NA
TGCAGTGCTAGAGATCTCGGGGGCCTGGAGACCCAGTACTTC
CSARDLGGLETQYF
>few|TRBV7-9|TRBJ2-5|NA
TGTGCCAGCAGCCCGAAAACACAATTCCAAGAGACCCAGTACTTC
CASSPKTQFQETQYF
>NA|TRBV20-1|TRBJ2-7|TRBD2
TGCAGTGCTCCGGGACTAGCGAGGCCCTACGAGCAGTACTTC
CSAPGLARPYEQYF
>NA|TRBV4-1|TRBJ2-3|NA
TGCGCCAGCAGCCAACCGGGTACGCAGTATTTT
CASSQPGTQYF
>few|TRBV7-9|TRBJ1-1|TRBD1
TGTGCCAGCAGCTTAGCGGGACAGGCTATGAACACTGAAGCTTTCTTT
CASSLAGQAMNTEAFF
>many|TRBV4-2|TRBJ2-5|TRBD2
TGTGCCAGCAGCCAAGAATTTAAACTAGCGGGTGGTGGCACCCAGTACTTC
CASSQEFKLAGGGTQYF
>many|TRBV19|TRBJ2-1|TRBD1
TGTGCCAGTAGTCCACAGGGGTATGAGCAGTTCTTC
CASSPQGYEQFF
>NA|TRBV24-1|TRBJ2-3|NA
TGTGCCACCGGGGAGACAGGATCCAGGGATACGCAGTATTTT
CATGETGSRDTQYF
>few|TRBV24-1|TRBJ2-3|TRBD1
TGTGCCACCAGTGAGTCTGACAGGGGTCTCCCAGATACGCAGTATTTT
CATSESDRGLPDTQYF
>NA|TRBV20-1|TRBJ2-1|TRBD2
TGCAGTGCTAGTGTCCCTGGCGGGAGAGGGAATGAGCAGTTCTTC
CSASVPGGRGNEQFF
>NA|TRBV5-5|TRBJ1-6|TRBD1
TGTGCCAGCAGCTTTGACACAGGGGGATCACCCCTCCACTTT
CASSFDTGGSPLHF
>NA|TRBV29-1|TRBJ1-2|NA
TGCAGCGTTGAAGATCGGGGAGGGGGCTACACCTTC
CSVEDRGGGYTF
>NA|TRBV20-1|TRBJ1-5|NA
TGCAGTGCTAGACTGACAGAAAGTTTTTATAGCAATCAGCCCCAGCATTTT
CSARLTESFYSNQPQHF
>few|TRBV4-1|TRBJ2-3|NA
TGCGCCAGCAGCCAAGACCCGATGGGGAGAGATACGCAGTATTTT
CASSQDPMGRDTQYF
>NA|TRBV9|TRBJ2-1|TRBD2
TGTGCCAGCAGCACCCGGGAGGGGGAGTACAATGAGCAGTTCTTC
CASSTREGEYNEQFF
>many|TRBV9|TRBJ2-1|NA
TGTGCCAGCAGCGTAGGGGGAGTCGATGAGCAGTTCTTC
CASSVGGVDEQFF
>NA|TRBV20-1|TRBJ2-3|TRBD2
TGCAGTGCTATCGAGCGGGAGAGGGGCACAGATACGCAGTATTTT
CSAIERERGTDTQYF
>NA|TRBV20-1|TRBJ2-1|TRBD2
TGCAGTGCTAGTCGACTAGCGGGAGTGGGCAATGAGCAGTTCTTC
CSASRLAGVGNEQFF
>many|TRBV2|TRBJ1-5|NA
TGTGCCAGCAGTGAAGGTCCCGAGGGGAATCAGCCCCAGCATTTT
CASSEGPEGNQPQHF
>NA|TRBV6-1|TRBJ2-3|NA
TGTGCCAGCAGCAAGACAGACACTAGCACAGATACGCAGTATTTT
CASSKTDTSTDTQYF
>few|TRBV4-1|TRBJ1-2|NA
TGCGCCAGCAGCCAAGGACGCGGGGGCTCAGGCGGCTACACCTTC
CASSQGRGGSGGYTF
>NA|TRBV4-1|TRBJ2-3|TRBD2
TGCGCCAGCAGGGATTTTGGGCTAGCGGGCCTTGGAGATACGCAGTATTTT
CASRDFGLAGLGDTQYF
>few|TRBV29-1|TRBJ2-3|NA
TGCAGCGTCGAGTGGACCACAGATACGCAGTATTTT
CSVEWTTDTQYF
>few|TRBV6-5|TRBJ2-3|NA
TGTGCCAGCAGTTACTCGAGGGGCCGAGGGGGAGATACGCAGTATTTT
CASSYSRGRGGDTQYF
>few|TRBV3-1|TRBJ2-4|NA
TGTGCCAGCAGCCCGAGTGGGTTTAAGCGCCCTGGGGGCAAAAACATTCAGTACTTC
CASSPSGFKRPGGKNIQYF
>few|TRBV29-1|TRBJ1-1|NA
TGCAGCGTTGAAACCGGGAGTGGAAGAGAAGCTTTCTTT
CSVETGSGREAFF
>many|TRBV4-3|TRBJ2-1|TRBD2
TGCGCCAGCAGCCAGCTCGGGACTAGCGGTTCCTACAATGAGCAGTTCTTC
CASSQLGTSGSYNEQFF
>NA|TRBV5-1|TRBJ1-2|NA
TGCGCCAGCAGCTTGTTCTCTCAGCAAGGCTACACCTTC
CASSLFSQQGYTF
>few|TRBV7-9|TRBJ1-2|TRBD1
TGTGCCAGCAGATACAACAGGGGGCGCAACTATGGCTACACCTTC
CASRYNRGRNYGYTF
>few|TRBV5-5|TRBJ2-5|TRBD1
TGTGCCAGCAGCTGGGACAGGGGATCTGAGACCCAGTACTTC
CASSWDRGSETQYF
>NA|TRBV12-3/TRBV12-4|TRBJ1-2|NA
TGTGCCAGCAGTTTCAGACAGCCCTATGGCTACACCTTC
CASSFRQPYGYTF
>NA|TRBV11-3|TRBJ2-3|NA
TGTGCCAGCAGCCGCGGCCTCACAGATACGCAGTATTTT
CASSRGLTDTQYF